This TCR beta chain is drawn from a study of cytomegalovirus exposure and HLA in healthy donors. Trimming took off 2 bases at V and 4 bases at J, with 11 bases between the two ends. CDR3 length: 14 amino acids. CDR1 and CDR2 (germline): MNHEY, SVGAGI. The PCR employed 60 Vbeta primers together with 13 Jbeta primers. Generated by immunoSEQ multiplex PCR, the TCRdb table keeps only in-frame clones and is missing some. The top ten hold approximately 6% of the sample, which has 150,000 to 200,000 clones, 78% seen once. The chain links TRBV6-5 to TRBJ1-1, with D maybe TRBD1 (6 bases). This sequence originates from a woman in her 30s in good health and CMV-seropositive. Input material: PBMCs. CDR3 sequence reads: CASSYPQGSTEAFF. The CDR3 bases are TGTGCCAGCAGTTACCCCCAGGGGAGCACTGAAGCTTTCTTT.